These 26 T cell receptor delta chains came from one sample sequenced in a study of gamma-delta T cells after stem cell transplantation. TCRdb re-called clones from the RT-PCR reads via CATT. The sample lists 1,500 to 2,000 delta-chain clones, over 4.5% occurring once. The material sequenced was gamma-delta T cells. These receptors all come from a human donor. It is not recorded whose cells these are; they may come from a transplant donor.

The CDR3 here is CACDTGSWGERLPTDKLIF. The CDR3 DNA reads TGTGCCTGTGACACCGGTTCCTGGGGGGAGCGATTACCCACCGATAAACTCATCTTT. This chain joins TRDV2 and TRDJ1; 7 positions match TRDD3. No J gene is reported in TCRdb; it was inferred here by comparing the DNA with germline. CDR3 length equals 19 residues. Germline V CDR1 and CDR2: GEAIGNYY, EKD. Trimming at V came to 0 bases and at J to 1 base, leaving 16 bases not matched to a gene.

This clone ranks as medium-sized (0.01 to 0.1%). A read error is likely here: a far larger clone is one base away. The chain uses TRDV2 and TRDJ1, with 13 bases lining up with TRDD3. Matching the DNA to germline supplied the J gene, which TCRdb does not give. Germline CDR1 reads GEAIGNYY; CDR2 reads EKD. After removal of 4 bases from V and 3 bases from J, the junction contained 13 bases not matched to a gene. The CDR3 has 18 residues. The CDR3 DNA sequence: TGTGCCTGTGATAGCCGTCAAACTGGGGGATACGCTCCCGATAAACTCATCTTT. Amino acid sequence: CACDSRQTGGYAPDKLIF.

By share of the sample, this clone is medium-sized (0.01 to 0.1%). The chain combines TRDV2 with TRDJ1, with 8 bases lining up with TRDD3. Per the germline V gene, CDR1 is GEAIGNYY and CDR2 is EKD. V lost 0 bases and J lost 0; bases outside the gene matches: 29. This CDR3 comprises 24 residues. The CDR3 nucleotides are TGTGCCTGTGACACCCTGGACCCCTTCCGAAGTAGGGGGATAGAGGGGGTAAACACCGATAAACTCATCTTT. It codes for CACDTLDPFRSRGIEGVNTDKLIF.

A word on this clone: A much larger clone is a single base away; this may be a read error. No V gene call was produced; the J gene was TRDJ3; TRDD3, the table's D call, lacks a check against the DNA. The CDR3 runs to 20 residues. The CDR3, as DNA: TGTGCCTGTGACCCCGCCACTGGGGACGTCCGCTCCTGTGACACCCGACAGATGTTTTTC. Its protein is CACDPATGDVRSCDTRQMFF.

Turning to this clone: This likely stems from a read error, as it lies one base from a far larger clone. Within the sample, other DNA sequences also encode this same CDR3. This chain joins TRDV2 and TRDJ1, with TRDD1 as a possible D gene (6 bases). CDR1 is GEAIGNYY and CDR2 is EKD in the germline V gene. The CDR3 totals 17 residues. DNA for the CDR3: TGTGCCTGTGACACGGCAGGACTAAATAGGTACACCGATAAGCTCATCTTT. Amino acids: CACDTAGLNRYTDKLIF.

By sample fraction, this clone is medium-sized. The rearrangement links TRDV2 to TRDJ1, with 8 bases aligning to TRDD3. The CDR3 has 17 amino acids. Germline loops: CDR1 GEAIGNYY, CDR2 EKD. With V trimmed by 3 bases and J by 0 bases, 11 bases remained unmatched. CDR3 sequence: CACDPVLGGPYTDKLIF. CDR3 coding DNA: TGTGCCTGTGACCCGGTACTGGGGGGACCGTACACCGATAAACTCATCTTT.

Remarks on this clone: The protein in TCRdb stems from a much larger clone and differs at residue 8 from this DNA's translation, likely a read error; here the protein is translated from the DNA. This chain links TRDV2 with TRDJ3; the D gene is possibly TRDD3 (6 bases). There are 18 residues in the CDR3. Germline V gene lookup returns CDR1 GEAIGNYY and CDR2 EKD. The V end lost 0 bases, the J end lost 0 bases, and 11 bases lay between the germline ends. The CDR3 DNA sequence: TGTGCCTGTGACACCGGAGGGATATACTCCTGGGACACCCGACAGATGTTTTTC. It translates to CACDTGGIYSWDTRQMFF.

This clone was picked up a small number of times. The amino acid sequence in TCRdb belongs to a much larger clone and departs from this DNA's translation at residue 7, likely a sequencing read error; the sequence shown is translated from the DNA. The chain links TRDV2 to TRDJ1; D ambiguous. Trimming took 4 bases from V and 9 from J, leaving 26 bases between them. The germline gives CDR1 GEAIGNYY, CDR2 EKD. This CDR3 region has 16 residues. CDR3 nucleotide sequence: TGTGCCTGTGAGTCTATGTCTGCGCCTTTGAAGGAAGAACTCATCTTT. Translation: CACESMSAPLKEELIF.

Notes on this clone: This probably arose from a read error, given a far larger clone one base away. The sample carries other DNA sequences with the same CDR3. The chain couples TRDV2 to TRDJ1; D ambiguous. V was trimmed by 4 bases and J by 9 bases, leaving 26 bases between them. The CDR3 runs 16 residues. The germline gives CDR1 GEAIGNYY, CDR2 EKD. CDR3 sequence: CACESMTAPLKEELIF. Written as DNA, the CDR3 is TGTGCCTGTGAGTCTATGACCGCGCCTTTGAAGGAAGAACTCATCTTT.

As concerns this clone: This sample also contains other DNA sequences that code for the same CDR3. V gene TRDV2 combines with J gene TRDJ3, with D tentatively TRDD3 (5 bases). Germline V gives CDR1 GEAIGNYY, CDR2 EKD. The V end was cut by 3 bases, the J end by 0 bases, with 20 bases between. The CDR3 is 20 residues long. For the CDR3, the DNA is TGTGCCTGTGACCGGACTACCGGGGGCTCCCCCTCCTGGGACACCCGACAGATGTTTTTC. It translates to CACDRTTGGSPSWDTRQMFF.

This clone is classed as medium-sized. J is TRDJ1 and V is TRDV2; 8 nucleotides match TRDD3. CDR1 and CDR2 (germline): GEAIGNYY, EKD. This CDR3 contains 19 residues. The V gene end was trimmed by 3 bases and the J gene end by 4 bases; junction bases not matched to a gene: 21. The CDR3 is CACDPLPILGAMRGDKLIF. In DNA, the CDR3 is TGTGCCTGTGACCCCCTCCCTATACTGGGGGCCATGAGGGGCGATAAACTCATCTTT.

This clone is classed as medium-sized. This likely reflects a read error, since a far larger clone is one base away. The chain combines TRDV2 with TRDJ1; D remains unclear. Germline CDR1 GEAIGNYY, CDR2 EKD. The CDR3 is 15 amino acids. The CDR3 region is CACDSLVGSTDKPIF. The CDR3 DNA sequence: TGTGCCTGTGACTCCCTAGTAGGGAGTACCGATAAACCCATCTTT.

For this clone: The protein that TCRdb holds for this DNA derives from a much larger clone and differs from the translated DNA at residue 5, which likely indicates a read error; the protein shown here is translated from the DNA. The V gene is TRDV2, the J gene TRDJ3, with D possibly being TRDD3 (5 bases). The germline CDR1 and CDR2 sequences are GEAIGNYY and EKD. The CDR3 is 18 residues long. V was cut by 2 bases and J by 0 bases, with 13 bases left in between. The CDR3 loop is CACDSGGMYSWDTRQMFF. As DNA, the CDR3 is TGTGCCTGTGACAGCGGAGGGATGTACTCCTGGGACACCCGACAGATGTTTTTC.

Regarding this clone: With only one base between it and a far larger clone, this is likely a read error. The CDR3 reads CACDTLLNFATATATGLYTDRLIF. In DNA, the CDR3 is TGTGCCTGTGACACCCTCCTAAATTTCGCTACCGCAACTGCTACGGGGTTGTACACCGATAGACTCATCTTT. The rearrangement uses TRDV2 and TRDJ1; weak D call: TRDD2 (5 bases). The V gene's germline CDR1 is GEAIGNYY and CDR2 EKD. This CDR3 contains 24 residues.

A note on this clone: A far larger clone is a single base away, which makes a read error likely. This specimen includes other DNA sequences encoding the same CDR3. The gene calls are TRDV2 and TRDJ1, with 13 bases aligning to TRDD3. The CDR3 covers 20 residues. Looked up from germline, CDR1 is GEAIGNYY and CDR2 is EKD. Trimming took 3 bases from V and 3 from J; bases not matched to a gene: 18. The CDR3 protein is CACDLISTPILGDTADKLIF. In DNA form, the CDR3 reads TGTGCCTGTGACCTCATCTCCACTCCCATACTGGGGGATACGGCCGATAAACTCATCTTT.

Note on this clone: For this DNA, TCRdb reports the protein of a much larger clone, which diverges at residue 9, most likely from a read error; the protein presented here is translated directly from the DNA. The chain employs TRDV2 and TRDJ1; the D gene is possibly TRDD3 (5 bases). Trimming shortened V by 1 base and J by 0 bases, and 23 bases separated the two germline ends. Germline CDR1 is GEAIGNYY and CDR2 is EKD. The CDR3 covers 19 residues. The CDR3 bases are TGTGCCTGTGACACTCTACAACTACAGGGGGGCTCGTACACCGATAAACTCATCTTT. Translation gives CACDTLQLQGGSYTDKLIF.

There are a few counts of this clone. The TCRdb protein, from a much larger clone, departs from this DNA's translation at residue 3, likely by read error; the protein shown derives from the DNA. This chain links TRDV2 with TRDJ1; D ambiguous. Germline loops: CDR1 GEAIGNYY, CDR2 EKD. This CDR3 spans 16 amino acids. The CDR3 protein is CARESMTAPLKEELIF. The CDR3 DNA reads TGTGCCCGTGAGTCTATGACTGCGCCTTTGAAGGAAGAACTCATCTTT.

This clone is medium-sized in the sample. V is TRDV2 and J is TRDJ1; 7 bases match TRDD3. V gave up 3 bases and J gave up 5 bases; unmatched junction bases: 11. The germline gives CDR1 GEAIGNYY, CDR2 EKD. This CDR3 is built from 15 residues. This chain's CDR3 is CACDVLTGDKDKLIF. DNA for the CDR3: TGTGCCTGTGACGTCCTAACTGGGGATAAGGATAAACTCATCTTT.

This clone is deemed medium-sized. This sequence joins TRDV2 and TRDJ1; 9 bases match TRDD3. CDR3 size: 16 residues. Germline CDR1 and CDR2: GEAIGNYY and EKD. Trimming took 3 bases from V and 3 from J; bases not matched to a gene: 10. The CDR3 is CACDSLGDRKADKLIF. In DNA form, the CDR3 reads TGTGCCTGTGACTCCCTGGGGGATCGGAAGGCCGATAAACTCATCTTT.

This clone was detected a few times. With only one base between it and a far larger clone, this is likely a read error. The chain carries TRDV2 and TRDJ1; 12 bases match TRDD3. The CDR3 sequence is 20 residues long. Germline lookup yields CDR1 GEAIGNYY and CDR2 EKD. The CDR3 loop reads CARDTLTGGYLQEGTDKLIF. CDR3 coding DNA: TGTGCCCGTGACACCCTTACTGGGGGATACCTCCAGGAGGGCACCGATAAACTCATCTTT.

In the case of this clone: TCRdb's protein, taken from a much larger clone, differs from this DNA's translation at residue 12, likely owing to a read error; the protein displayed comes from the DNA. The chain recombines TRDV2 with TRDJ1, with TRDD3 matching 13 bases. TCRdb records no J gene; here it was assigned by comparing the DNA to germline. Per the germline V gene, CDR1 is GEAIGNYY and CDR2 is EKD. V was pared by 3 bases and J by 2 bases, with 8 bases of the junction left unmatched. This CDR3 comprises 17 residues. The CDR3 spells CACDPVLGDTGTDKLIF. CDR3 nucleotide sequence: TGTGCCTGTGACCCCGTACTGGGGGATACGGGTACCGATAAACTCATCTTT.

With regard to this clone: The protein TCRdb lists belongs to a much larger clone and differs from this DNA's translation at residue 16, which points to a read error; the protein shown is made from the DNA. V and J are TRDV2 and TRDJ1, with TRDD1 as a possible D gene (6 bases). The CDR3 covers 17 residues. Germline loops: CDR1 GEAIGNYY, CDR2 EKD. The DNA for the CDR3 is TGTGCCTGTGACACGGCAGGACTAAATAGGTACACCGATAAACTCACCTTT. It specifies CACDTAGLNRYTDKLTF.

This clone was seen more than once but under ten times. V gene assignment gives TRDV2, but the J gene was left uncalled; the D segment call TRDD3 is taken from the table without a DNA check. The CDR3 covers 16 residues. CDR1 and CDR2 (germline): GEAIGNYY, EKD. DNA of the CDR3: TGTGCCTGTGACACAGTTGGGGGGGATACGAGGGGAAAGCTCATCTTT. Residues: CACDTVGGDTRGKLIF.

A word on this clone: The protein TCRdb lists belongs to a much larger clone and differs from this DNA's translation at residue 14, which points to a read error; the protein shown is made from the DNA. This sequence joins TRDV2 and TRDJ3; D possibly corresponds to TRDD3 (5 bases). There are 16 residues in the CDR3. Germline values: CDR1 GEAIGNYY, CDR2 EKD. The chain's CDR3 is CACDRLDPGDTRQIFF. In DNA form, the CDR3 reads TGTGCCTGTGACAGACTGGACCCCGGGGACACCCGACAGATTTTTTTC.

This clone has just a few counts. Only one base separates this from a far larger clonotype, so it likely reflects a read error. The same CDR3 arises from other DNA sequences in this sample as well. V is TRDV2 and J is TRDJ4; the match to TRDD3 covers 9 bases. Per the germline V gene, CDR1 is GEAIGNYY and CDR2 is EKD. This CDR3 has 18 residues. CDR3 nucleotides: TGTGCCTGCGACACTGTACGAACTGGGGGAGAGGTGGCCAGACCCCTGATCTTT. This encodes CACDTVRTGGEVARPLIF.

Remarks on this clone: The protein in TCRdb stems from a much larger clone and differs at residue 12 from this DNA's translation, likely a read error; here the protein is translated from the DNA. This rearrangement joins TRDV2 to TRDJ3; unclear D gene. Germline V gene sequence: CDR1 GEAIGNYY, CDR2 EKD. This CDR3 comprises 19 residues. V was shortened by 0 bases and J by 5 bases, with 19 bases between the two germline ends. In nucleotides, the CDR3 is TGTGCCTGTGACACCGTTAGAGGTACTGAGTCCCGGGACACCCGACAGATGTTTTTC. Translated: CACDTVRGTESRDTRQMFF.